The rows below give T cell receptor beta chains drawn from one sample of a study of blood T cells in healthy people across ages. TCRdb re-called the 5' RACE reads with MiXCR, one entry per CDR3 protein. The data show about 1 million distinct CDR3 sequences, with 35% to 55% seen just once and about 20% held by the top ten. The sample comprised blood. Source of these receptors: a woman aged 60 to 75 in good health. CDR3s include the opening cysteine and the closing phenylalanine or tryptophan. D genes are given only for firm matches. Clone sizes are given selectively: once, few, many, or a class where the clone is expanded.

d_gene: .
v_gene: TRBV28
abundance: .
j_gene: TRBJ1-2
CDR3aa: CASREGQTHGYTF
CDR3nt: TGTGCCAGCAGGGAAGGACAGACCCATGGCTACACCTTC

d_gene: .
v_gene: TRBV5-1
abundance: few
j_gene: TRBJ2-7
CDR3aa: CASSRGRFYEQYF
CDR3nt: TGCGCCAGCAGCCGAGGACGGTTCTACGAGCAGTACTTC

d_gene: TRBD1
v_gene: TRBV2
abundance: .
j_gene: TRBJ2-3
CDR3aa: CASSAGQAEGSDTQYF
CDR3nt: TGTGCCAGCAGCGCGGGACAGGCCGAGGGATCAGATACGCAGTATTTT

d_gene: .
v_gene: TRBV5-1
abundance: .
j_gene: TRBJ1-5
CDR3aa: CASSCPMTGGGVNQPQHF
CDR3nt: TGCGCCAGCAGCTGCCCAATGACAGGAGGAGGGGTCAATCAGCCCCAGCATTTT

d_gene: TRBD1
v_gene: TRBV27
abundance: .
j_gene: TRBJ2-7
CDR3aa: CASSLLDRRYEQYF
CDR3nt: TGTGCCAGCAGTCTACTGGACAGGAGGTACGAGCAGTACTTC

d_gene: .
v_gene: TRBV15
abundance: .
j_gene: TRBJ2-6
CDR3aa: CATSRETASGANVLTF
CDR3nt: TGTGCCACCAGCAGAGAGACCGCCTCTGGGGCCAACGTCCTGACTTTC

d_gene: TRBD2
v_gene: TRBV28
abundance: .
j_gene: TRBJ2-3
CDR3aa: CASSLSMLAGGPSDTQYF
CDR3nt: TGTGCCAGCAGTTTATCCATGCTAGCGGGAGGGCCATCAGATACGCAGTATTTT

d_gene: .
v_gene: TRBV20-1
abundance: .
j_gene: TRBJ2-1
CDR3aa: CSASGSGDEQFF
CDR3nt: TGCAGTGCTAGCGGGAGTGGGGATGAGCAGTTCTTC

d_gene: TRBD1
v_gene: TRBV7-2
abundance: once
j_gene: TRBJ2-7
CDR3aa: CASSPSRDRAYEQYF
CDR3nt: TGTGCCAGCAGCCCAAGCCGGGACAGGGCCTACGAGCAGTACTTC

d_gene: .
v_gene: TRBV9
abundance: .
j_gene: TRBJ2-2
CDR3aa: CASSPSAASDTGELFF
CDR3nt: TGTGCCAGCAGCCCCTCGGCCGCCTCGGACACCGGGGAGCTGTTTTTT

d_gene: TRBD1
v_gene: TRBV18
abundance: few
j_gene: TRBJ2-6
CDR3aa: CASSPPLGGLSGANVLTF
CDR3nt: TGTGCCAGCTCACCACCGTTAGGGGGCCTTTCTGGGGCCAACGTCCTGACTTTC

d_gene: TRBD2
v_gene: TRBV24-1
abundance: few
j_gene: TRBJ2-1
CDR3aa: CATSVLSAGGEQFF
CDR3nt: TGTGCCACCAGTGTCTTGAGCGCGGGAGGGGAGCAGTTCTTC

d_gene: TRBD2
v_gene: TRBV29-1
abundance: few
j_gene: TRBJ2-1
CDR3aa: CSVQPGLAGVYEQFF
CDR3nt: TGCAGCGTACAACCTGGGCTAGCGGGAGTTTACGAGCAGTTCTTC

d_gene: .
v_gene: TRBV12-3/TRBV12-4
abundance: few
j_gene: TRBJ2-7
CDR3aa: CASSFGRVSYEQYF
CDR3nt: TGTGCCAGCAGTTTCGGCAGGGTCTCCTACGAGCAGTACTTC

d_gene: .
v_gene: TRBV5-5
abundance: .
j_gene: TRBJ2-1
CDR3aa: CASSFRWDYNEQFF
CDR3nt: TGTGCCAGCAGCTTTCGGTGGGACTACAATGAGCAGTTCTTC

d_gene: TRBD1
v_gene: TRBV7-2
abundance: .
j_gene: TRBJ2-1
CDR3aa: CASSLDRDLYNEQFF
CDR3nt: TGTGCCAGCAGCTTGGACAGGGATCTTTACAATGAGCAGTTCTTC

d_gene: TRBD1
v_gene: TRBV25-1
abundance: once
j_gene: TRBJ1-2
CDR3aa: CASSDYDRGKVYGYTF
CDR3nt: TGTGCCAGCAGTGATTACGACAGGGGTAAAGTGTATGGCTACACCTTC

d_gene: TRBD1
v_gene: TRBV20-1
abundance: few
j_gene: TRBJ2-7
CDR3aa: CSAPIEGQGALPYYEQYF
CDR3nt: TGCAGTGCCCCGATTGAGGGACAGGGGGCTCTCCCATACTACGAGCAGTACTTC

d_gene: .
v_gene: TRBV27
abundance: .
j_gene: TRBJ2-7
CDR3aa: CASSRPDRPYEQYF
CDR3nt: TGTGCCAGCAGTCGACCCGATAGACCTTACGAGCAGTACTTC

d_gene: TRBD1
v_gene: TRBV2
abundance: .
j_gene: TRBJ2-4
CDR3aa: CASSVAGGRGQYF
CDR3nt: TGTGCCAGCAGTGTGGCAGGCGGCAGGGGGCAGTACTTC

d_gene: .
v_gene: TRBV7-6
abundance: many
j_gene: TRBJ2-3
CDR3aa: CASRGDTDTQYF
CDR3nt: TGTGCCAGCAGGGGCGACACAGATACGCAGTATTTT

d_gene: .
v_gene: TRBV10-3
abundance: few
j_gene: TRBJ2-5
CDR3aa: CAISESADLGETQYF
CDR3nt: TGTGCCATCAGTGAATCAGCGGATTTGGGGGAGACCCAGTACTTC

d_gene: TRBD2
v_gene: TRBV20-1
abundance: .
j_gene: TRBJ2-5
CDR3aa: CSAQCLAEETQYF
CDR3nt: TGCAGTGCCCAATGTCTAGCGGAAGAGACCCAGTACTTC

d_gene: TRBD2
v_gene: TRBV20-1
abundance: .
j_gene: TRBJ2-1
CDR3aa: CSAREALAGVGNEQFF
CDR3nt: TGCAGTGCTAGAGAGGCACTAGCGGGAGTTGGGAATGAGCAGTTCTTC

d_gene: TRBD2
v_gene: TRBV10-2
abundance: .
j_gene: TRBJ2-3
CDR3aa: CAGTRLAGGPDTQYF
CDR3nt: TGCGCCGGCACTAGACTAGCGGGAGGCCCAGATACGCAGTATTTT

d_gene: TRBD2
v_gene: TRBV28
abundance: .
j_gene: TRBJ2-1
CDR3aa: CATSRSRGDPSYNEQFF
CDR3nt: TGTGCCACCAGCAGGAGCCGGGGGGATCCTTCCTACAATGAGCAGTTCTTC

d_gene: TRBD2
v_gene: TRBV20-1
abundance: .
j_gene: TRBJ2-1
CDR3aa: CSANGLARVYNEQFF
CDR3nt: TGCAGTGCTAACGGACTAGCCAGAGTCTACAATGAGCAGTTCTTC